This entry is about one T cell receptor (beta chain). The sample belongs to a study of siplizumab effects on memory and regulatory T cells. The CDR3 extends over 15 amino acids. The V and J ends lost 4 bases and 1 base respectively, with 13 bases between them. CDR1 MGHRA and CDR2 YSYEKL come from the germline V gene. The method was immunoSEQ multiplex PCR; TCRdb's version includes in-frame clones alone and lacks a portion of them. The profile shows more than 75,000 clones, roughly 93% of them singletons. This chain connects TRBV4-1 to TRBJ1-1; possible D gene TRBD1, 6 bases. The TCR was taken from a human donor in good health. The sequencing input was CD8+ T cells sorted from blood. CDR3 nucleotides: TGCGCCAGCAGCCGAGGGGACAACCCGAACACTGAAGCTTTCTTT. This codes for CASSRGDNPNTEAFF.